The clone carrying this TCR beta chain has more than one count but fewer than ten. Its cognate antigen is unknown. The data are from a study of shared clonotypes between healthy human individuals. General study results and limits: Memory subsets generally showed lower estimated richness than naive subsets. For naive CD4 cells, roughly 4.8% of clonotypes were shared across a few donors. Rarefaction indicated that sorted-subset sequencing remained incomplete although depth was large.

The V gene lost 0 bases and the J gene lost 2 bases, with 10 bases spanning the gap. Germline-derived CDR1 and CDR2 are LGHNA and YNFKEQ. This CDR3 has 16 residues. In the source study's methods: Filtering differed since immunoSEQ provided only junctions, with no quality scores. Assay used: immunoSEQ multiplex PCR; TCRdb lists only in-frame clones, some missing. The V and J calls and the clone size are those of that table, but D and trimming were determined from the DNA. The top ten hold around 0.6% of the sample, which has about 1.1 million clones, 75% to 80% seen once. This sequence was found in a man younger than 35 in good health. Some clones in this sample may be carry-over from other donors' samples. The rearrangement links TRBV4-2 to TRBJ2-2; no definite D call. Sequencing input: memory CD4+ T cells from PBMCs. Subset here: CD45RA-negative fraction. CDR3 coding DNA: TGTGCCAGCAGCCAAGATTTTTCTAGAAACACCGGGGAGCTGTTTTTT. It translates to CASSQDFSRNTGELFF.